These T cell receptor beta chains were read from a single sample in a study of T cells in narcolepsy. Assay: immunoSEQ multiplex PCR; the TCRdb copy retains only in-frame clones and omits some. The sample gives about 32,000 clones, 60% to 80% of which show up once; 3% to 4.5% is in the top ten. Sequencing was done on a sample of memory (CD45RA-) CD4+ T cells from blood. The receptors stem from a human donor in good health. CDR3s include the opening cysteine and the closing phenylalanine or tryptophan. D genes are given only for firm matches. Clone size is stated in some rows and not others, as once, few, many or a class when expanded.

V	J	D	size	DNA	CDR3
TRBV18	TRBJ2-1	-	-	TGTGCCAGCTCACCAAGGTCCTACAATGAGCAGTTCTTC	CASSPRSYNEQFF
TRBV4-2	TRBJ2-1	-	-	TGTGCCAGCAGCCTGGGCAGCGGTAATGAGCAGTTCTTC	CASSLGSGNEQFF
TRBV5-8	TRBJ1-6	-	-	TGTGCCAGCAGCTTTCAAAGCTCCTATAATTCACCCCTCCACTTT	CASSFQSSYNSPLHF
TRBV30	TRBJ2-3	-	-	TGTGCCTGGAGTGTAAGGGGGGGAGCGTTTTATGCAGATACGCAGTATTTT	CAWSVRGGAFYADTQYF
TRBV19	TRBJ1-3	-	-	TGTGCCAGTAGTATGAACTCTGGAAACACCATATATTTT	CASSMNSGNTIYF
TRBV27	TRBJ2-7	-	-	TGTGCCAGCGGGCGGGCCTACGAGCAGTACTTC	CASGRAYEQYF
TRBV18	TRBJ2-1	TRBD2	-	TGTGCCAGCTCATTTGGACTAGCAGACTACAATGAGCAGTTCTTC	CASSFGLADYNEQFF
TRBV29-1	TRBJ1-4	-	few	TGCAGCGTGAGGGGGACACATAATGAAAAACTGTTTTTT	CSVRGTHNEKLFF
TRBV5-4	TRBJ2-3	-	-	TGTGCCAGCAGCTTGCGGCGATTAGAAGATACGCAGTATTTT	CASSLRRLEDTQYF
TRBV5-1	TRBJ1-1	-	-	TGCGCCAGCAGCCAACGGGACACTGAAGCTTTCTTT	CASSQRDTEAFF
TRBV2	TRBJ1-1	-	once	TGTGCCAGCACGAGGGGACGGGCGAACACTGAAGCTTTCTTT	CASTRGRANTEAFF
TRBV2	TRBJ1-2	TRBD1	-	TGTGCCAGCAGTGAACTGGCAGGGGGCGACTCCAACTCTTTTAACTATGGCTACACCTTC	CASSELAGGDSNSFNYGYTF
TRBV19	TRBJ2-3	TRBD2	-	TGTGCCAGTAGTATGCTAGGACTAGCGGGAGGCGTGAGAAATACGCAGTATTTT	CASSMLGLAGGVRNTQYF
TRBV2	TRBJ1-4	-	-	TGTGCCAGCAGTGCACGAGGGAATGAAAAACTGTTTTTT	CASSARGNEKLFF
TRBV6-5	TRBJ1-1	-	-	TGTGCCAGCAATAACCAACAGGGTTCGGCTTTCTTT	CASNNQQGSAFF
TRBV10-3	TRBJ1-1	-	once	TGTGCCATCACTGACAGCCTGAACACTGAAGCTTTCTTT	CAITDSLNTEAFF
TRBV7-1	TRBJ1-2	-	-	TGTGCCAGCAGCCAATGTACTCGCGGGGGAAAGACCTATGGCTACACCTTC	CASSQCTRGGKTYGYTF
TRBV18	TRBJ1-1	-	-	TGTGCCAGCTCACCACCCTCCGGGGTGGGGACTGAAGCTTTCTTT	CASSPPSGVGTEAFF
TRBV9	TRBJ2-1	-	-	TGTGCCAGCAGCCAGGCCCTAGCTTGGGATGAGCAGTTCTTC	CASSQALAWDEQFF
TRBV10-3	TRBJ1-4	-	-	TGTGCCATCAGTGACCCCAAGGGGGGTAATGAAAAACTGTTTTTT	CAISDPKGGNEKLFF
TRBV5-5	TRBJ2-7	-	few	TGTGCCAGCAGCTTTCTCTCGAACTCCTACGAGCAGTACTTC	CASSFLSNSYEQYF
TRBV27	TRBJ1-1	-	-	TGTGCCAGCAGTTCACAGGGCCTTGAAGCTTTCTTT	CASSSQGLEAFF
TRBV30	TRBJ2-7	TRBD1	-	TGTGCCTGGAGCAAAACAGGGGGCGGCGACGAGCAGTACTTC	CAWSKTGGGDEQYF
TRBV5-1	TRBJ2-7	-	-	TGCGCCAGCAGCTTGGGGCTACGGGACTTCAGCTCCTACGAGCAGTACTTC	CASSLGLRDFSSYEQYF
TRBV27	TRBJ1-2	-	-	TGTGCCAGCAGACCTACAGGAAACTATGGCTACACCTTC	CASRPTGNYGYTF
TRBV29-1	TRBJ1-4	-	-	TGCAGCGCGCTGGCTAGGGGAGGGGCAACTAATGAAAAACTGTTTTTT	CSALARGGATNEKLFF
TRBV6-5	TRBJ1-1	-	-	TGTGCCAGCAGTTTACGTCCCGGGACAAGGAACACTGAAGCTTTCTTT	CASSLRPGTRNTEAFF
TRBV5-1	TRBJ2-7	-	-	TGCGCCAGCAGCTCCTCGCGTGCACTGTCCTACGAGCAGTACTTC	CASSSSRALSYEQYF
TRBV5-7	TRBJ2-5	-	-	TGTGCCAGCAGCTCAATGGGGGGTCAGAGTAAAGAGACCCAGTACTTC	CASSSMGGQSKETQYF
TRBV5-5	TRBJ1-2	TRBD1	-	TGTGCCAGCAGACATACAGGGGACTATGGCTACACCTTC	CASRHTGDYGYTF
TRBV6-6	TRBJ1-1	-	-	TGTGCCAGCAGTTACTCGCCCCGGACAGCAAAGGGAGCTTTCTTT	CASSYSPRTAKGAFF
TRBV6-1	TRBJ1-6	TRBD1	-	TGTGCCAGCAGGCGGGACAGTTCCTCACCCCTCCACTTT	CASRRDSSSPLHF
TRBV19	TRBJ1-2	TRBD1	-	TGTGCCAGTAGTATCAGGGGGGGTGGCTACACCTTC	CASSIRGGGYTF
TRBV7-2	TRBJ2-1	-	once	TGTGCCAGCAGCTTAGGGACCGGGCCCTACAATGAGCAGTTCTTC	CASSLGTGPYNEQFF
TRBV19	TRBJ1-4	TRBD1	-	TGTGCCAGTAGTATAGCCCGCAGGGGGCTTGGGGAACTGTTTTTT	CASSIARRGLGELFF
TRBV10-3	TRBJ2-5	TRBD1	-	TGTGCCACCGGGGACAGGGGGCCCCAAGAGACCCAGTACTTC	CATGDRGPQETQYF
TRBV19	TRBJ1-6	-	-	TGTGCCACCCGGACCGGTGGAGGAAATTCACCCCTCCACTTT	CATRTGGGNSPLHF